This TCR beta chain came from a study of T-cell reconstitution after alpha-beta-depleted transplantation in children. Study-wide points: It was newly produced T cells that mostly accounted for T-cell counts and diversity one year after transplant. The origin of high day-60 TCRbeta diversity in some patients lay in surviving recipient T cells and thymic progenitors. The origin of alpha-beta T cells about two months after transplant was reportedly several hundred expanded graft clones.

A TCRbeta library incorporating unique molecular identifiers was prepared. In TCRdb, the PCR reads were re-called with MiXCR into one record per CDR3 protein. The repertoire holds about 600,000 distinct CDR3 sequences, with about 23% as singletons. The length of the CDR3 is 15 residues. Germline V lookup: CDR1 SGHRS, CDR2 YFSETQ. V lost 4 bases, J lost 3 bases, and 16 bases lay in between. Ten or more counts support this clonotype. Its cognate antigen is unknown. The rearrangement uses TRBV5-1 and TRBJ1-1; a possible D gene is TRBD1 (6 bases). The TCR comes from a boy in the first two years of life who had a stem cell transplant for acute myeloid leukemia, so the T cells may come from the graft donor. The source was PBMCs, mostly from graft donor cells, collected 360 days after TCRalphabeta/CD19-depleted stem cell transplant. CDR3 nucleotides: TGCGCCAGCAGCGTCGGCCCTAACAGGGACACTGAAGCTTTCTTT. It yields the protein CASSVGPNRDTEAFF.